The 15 T cell receptor beta chains below all came from one sample that was sequenced in a study of post-analysis software for immune sequencing data. The study, taken as a whole, reports: TRBV segments more frequent in patients than in controls numbered five and included TRBV5-6, TRBV5-1 and TRBV20-1.

The TCR beta cDNA libraries contained unique molecular identifiers. One entry per CDR3 protein, called by TCRdb with MiXCR from the PCR reads. Among roughly 400,000 distinct CDR3 sequences listed, approximately 42% were seen once. Their antigen targets remain unknown. The sample was blood. The receptor source for this set is a girl aged 2-15 years with multiple sclerosis.

This clonotype has only one observation. The gene calls are TRBV2 and TRBJ1-5; maybe TRBD1 (5 bases). CDR3 length equals 14 residues. Trimming cost V 4 bases and J 3 bases, with 10 bases left between them. Germline loops: CDR1 SNHLY, CDR2 FYNNEI. The CDR3 sequence: CASSGQPDNQPQHF. The DNA of the CDR3 is TGTGCCAGCAGTGGACAGCCCGACAATCAGCCCCAGCATTTT.

The chain uses TRBV20-1 and TRBJ1-4; 7 bases are shared with TRBD1. Germline lookup yields CDR1 DFQATT and CDR2 SNEGSKA (reference sequence). This CDR3 is built from 15 residues. After removal of 5 bases from V and 4 bases from J, the junction contained 10 bases not matched to a gene. CDR3 loop: CSAPSGGTDNEKLFF. The CDR3 DNA is TGCAGTGCTCCCTCGGGGGGGACAGATAATGAAAAACTGTTTTTT.

The J gene is TRBJ2-3, the V gene TRBV6-1; D is perhaps TRBD1 (5 bases). V was pared by 6 bases and J by 1 base, with 14 bases between. The CDR3 runs 15 residues. The germline V gene encodes CDR1 MNHNS and CDR2 SASEGT. The CDR3 bases are TGTGCCAGCAGAGGCGGATCCAGGGGCACAGATACGCAGTATTTT. Its translation is CASRGGSRGTDTQYF.

This clonotype was found once. CDR3 sequence (DNA): TGCAGTGCTACGACCGGGACAGGGGTCTCTTACACTGAAGCTTTCTTT. Protein: CSATTGTGVSYTEAFF. This sequence joins TRBV20-1 and TRBJ1-1; 10 nucleotides align to TRBD1. The germline CDR1 and CDR2 sequences are DFQATT and SNEGSKA (reference sequence). The CDR3 is made up of 16 amino acids. V lost 4 bases and J lost 3; bases outside the gene matches: 11.

This clonotype was seen more than once but under ten times. The chain carries TRBV7-6 and TRBJ2-7; 8 nucleotides line up with TRBD1. CDR1 and CDR2 (germline): SGHVS, FNYEAQ. The junction had 6 bases not matched to a gene; V was cut back by 3 bases and J by 5 bases. CDR3 length: 14 residues. This CDR3 is CASSLTGERDEQYF. For the CDR3, the DNA is TGTGCCAGCAGCTTGACAGGGGAACGGGACGAGCAGTACTTC.

This clonotype was counted between two and nine times. Germline and junction disagree at one end, which may indicate a read error. The chain carries TRBV29-1 and TRBJ1-1, with 11 positions matching TRBD1. Germline V gives CDR1 SQVTM, CDR2 ANQGSEA. The CDR3 totals 13 residues. CDR3 sequence: CSADRGHNTGAFF. The CDR3 DNA reads TGCAGCGCGGACAGGGGGCATAACACTGGAGCTTTCTTT.

Comments on this clonotype: A read error may explain this, as a much larger clone is one base away. The CDR3 spells CSVVAETQYF. The CDR3 nucleotides are TGCAGCGTTGTGGCGGAGACCCAGTACTTC. V usage is TRBV29-1 and J usage is TRBJ2-5; the D is unclear. This CDR3 spans 10 amino acids. With 4 bases removed from V and 5 bases from J, the gap between germline ends came to 5 bases. Germline V gives CDR1 SQVTM, CDR2 ANQGSEA.

The sample holds a few counts of this clonotype. CDR3 nucleotides: TGTGCCAGCTCAACGGACAGGGCCAGCACAGATACGCAGTATTTT. This encodes CASSTDRASTDTQYF. The V call is TRBV18, the J call TRBJ2-3; 8 bases match TRBD1. Germline CDR1 reads KGHSH; CDR2 reads LQKENI. Unmatched junction bases numbered 4, after V lost 5 bases and J lost 0 bases. This CDR3 comprises 15 residues.

There are a few counts of this clonotype. The chain joins TRBV7-2 to TRBJ1-2; D not certain. This CDR3 spans 12 amino acids. Germline V gives CDR1 SGHTA, CDR2 FQGNSA. The V and J ends lost 3 bases and 7 bases respectively, with 9 bases between them. CDR3 in amino acids: CASSFAISGYTF. The CDR3 nucleotides are TGTGCCAGCAGCTTTGCTATCTCTGGCTACACCTTC.

V is TRBV5-1 and J is TRBJ2-5, with TRBD1 identical over 9 bases. The CDR3 sequence is 14 residues long. Germline V gene sequence: CDR1 SGHRS, CDR2 YFSETQ. V lost 3 bases to trimming and J lost 3 bases; unmatched junction nucleotides: 3. This CDR3 is CASSWGTGKETQYF. CDR3 DNA sequence: TGCGCCAGCAGCTGGGGGACAGGGAAAGAGACCCAGTACTTC.

The sample holds a few counts of this clonotype. At one boundary the junction diverges from the germline segment, which might be a read error. CDR3 in amino acids: CASSLSAGTSRDTEAFF. CDR3 coding DNA: TGTGCCAGCAGCTTATCTGCAGGGACCAGCAGGGACACTGAGGCTTTCTTT. The chain joins TRBV7-3 to TRBJ1-1; weak D call: TRBD1 (6 bases). The CDR3 is 17 residues long. Germline loops: CDR1 SGHTA, CDR2 FQGTGA. Drawing the rest from reference TRBV7-3 and TRBJ1-1, the complete variable domain is GAGVSQTPSNKVTEKGKYVELRCDPISGHTALYWYRQSLGQGPEFLIYFQGTGAADDSGLPNDRFFAVRPEGSVSTLKIQRTERGDSAVYLCASSLSAGTSRDTEAFFGQGTRLTVV.

The chain combines TRBV5-1 with TRBJ2-1; the match to TRBD2 covers 13 bases. The V gene's germline CDR1 is SGHRS and CDR2 YFSETQ. The CDR3 covers 19 residues. Trimming at V came to 6 bases and at J to 3 bases, leaving 15 bases not matched to a gene. This chain's CDR3 is CASTSSGTSGTMYYNEQFF. CDR3 nucleotides: TGCGCCAGCACATCCTCCGGGACTAGCGGGACCATGTACTACAATGAGCAGTTCTTC. The full variable domain, its missing parts supplied by reference TRBV5-1 and TRBJ2-1, is KAGVTQTPRYLIKTRGQQVTLSCSPISGHRSVSWYQQTPGQGLQFLFEYFSETQRNKGNFPGRFSGRQFSNSRSEMNVSTLELGDSALYLCASTSSGTSGTMYYNEQFFGPGTRLTVL.

The chain employs TRBV6-1 and TRBJ2-1; 12 bases line up with TRBD2. After removal of 7 bases from V and 1 base from J, the junction contained 14 bases not matched to a gene. The CDR3 consists of 19 residues. Germline V CDR1 and CDR2: MNHNS, SASEGT. The CDR3 sequence is CASIPTSGSAYGSYNEQFF. The CDR3 nucleotides are TGTGCCAGCATTCCGACTAGCGGGAGCGCCTATGGGTCCTACAATGAGCAGTTCTTC.

This chain links TRBV7-2 with TRBJ2-5; 9 bases are a match to TRBD1. The closer fit of TRBJ2-7 to the DNA end suggests the J call may be wrong. This CDR3 comprises 13 residues. In germline, CDR1 is SGHTA, CDR2 FQGNSA. This CDR3 reads CASSWGQGGEQYF. Written as DNA, the CDR3 is TGTGCCAGCAGCTGGGGACAGGGAGGCGAGCAGTACTTC.

This clonotype was seen a few times. This chain links TRBV29-1 with TRBJ1-2, with 12 nucleotides matching TRBD1. The CDR3 is 14 residues long. Losses at the gene ends were 1 base for V and 8 bases for J; bases not matched to a gene: 5. Germline V gives CDR1 SQVTM, CDR2 ANQGSEA. The CDR3 nucleotides read TGCAGCGTTGAAGCTAGGGACAGGGGGCGGGGCTACACCTTC. Translated, it gives CSVEARDRGRGYTF.